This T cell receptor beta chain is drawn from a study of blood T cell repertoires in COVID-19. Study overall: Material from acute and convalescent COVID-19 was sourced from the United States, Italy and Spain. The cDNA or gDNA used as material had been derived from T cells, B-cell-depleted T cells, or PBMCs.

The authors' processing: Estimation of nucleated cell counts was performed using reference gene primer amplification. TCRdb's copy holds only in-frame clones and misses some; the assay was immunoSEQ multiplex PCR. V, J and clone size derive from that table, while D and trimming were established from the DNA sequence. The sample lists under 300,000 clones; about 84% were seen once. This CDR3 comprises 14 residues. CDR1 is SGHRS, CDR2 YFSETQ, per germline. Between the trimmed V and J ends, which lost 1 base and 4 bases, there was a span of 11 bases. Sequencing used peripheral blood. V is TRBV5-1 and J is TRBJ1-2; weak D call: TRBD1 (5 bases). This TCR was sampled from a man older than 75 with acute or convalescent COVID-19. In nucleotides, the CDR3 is TGCGCCAGCAGCTTGATGCAGGGTAGCTATGGCTACACCTTC. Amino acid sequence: CASSLMQGSYGYTF.